A single sample is the source of the 4 T cell receptor beta chains below, sequenced in a study of CD8+CD57+ T cells in acquired aplastic anemia. CDR3 and TCR beta VDJ profiling relied on a genomic DNA template. TCRdb independently ran MiXCR on the reads; one entry per CDR3 protein. The data contain approximately 120,000 distinct CDR3 sequences, over 30% of them singletons. Those patients picked for sequencing had displayed CD8+CD57+ cell expansion on flow cytometry. Specimen: sorted CD4+, CD8+, or CD8+CD57+ T cells (not recorded which) from PBMCs. All receptors derive from a human donor with aplastic anemia.

This clonotype showed up just a few times. An end of the junction differs from the germline gene, which may be a read error. This rearrangement joins TRBV6-2 or TRBV6-3 to TRBJ1-2; tentatively, D is TRBD1 (6 bases). The CDR3 has 18 amino acids. The germline CDR1 and CDR2 sequences are MNHEY and SVGEGT. This CDR3 is CASTYQTYGQNPRDGYTF. The DNA of the CDR3 is TGTGCCAGCACTTACCAAACTTACGGACAGAATCCAAGGGATGGCTACACCTTC.

This chain connects TRBV19 to TRBJ2-1; the match to TRBD1 covers 7 bases. With 6 bases clipped from V and 0 bases from J, the junction kept 2 bases outside the gene matches. The CDR3 has 14 amino acids. Per germline, CDR1 LNHDA and CDR2 SQIVND (reference sequence). In DNA, the CDR3 is TGTGCCAGTAGGTGGGACAGCTCCTACAATGAGCAGTTCTTC. It translates to CASRWDSSYNEQFF.

Remarks on this clonotype: An end of the junction does not agree with germline; a read error may underlie this. The chain recombines TRBV7-7 with TRBJ2-7; 8 bases are shared with TRBD1. The CDR3 has 15 amino acids. Germline V gene sequence: CDR1 SSHAT, CDR2 FNYEAQ (reference sequence). The CDR3 region is CASSPTRTGSNEQYF. Written as DNA, the CDR3 is TGTGCTAGCAGCCCCACCAGGACAGGGAGCAACGAGCAGTACTTC.

In this sample, this clonotype turned up many times. This chain joins TRBV6-5 and TRBJ1-6, with D possibly being TRBD1 (5 bases). The CDR3 spans 13 residues. V was cut by 2 bases and J by 10 bases, with 9 bases left in between. From germline, CDR1 is MNHEY and CDR2 SVGAGI. The CDR3 spells CASSYGTGSPLHF. As DNA, the CDR3 is TGTGCCAGCAGTTACGGGACGGGCTCACCCCTCCACTTT.